A selection of T cell receptor beta chains follows, all from one sample in a study of CD8+ T cells in alopecia areata. Generated by immunoSEQ multiplex PCR, the TCRdb table keeps only in-frame clones and is missing some. The table records roughly 110,000 clones, around three fifths of them present only once. The material sequenced was CD8+ T cells sorted from blood, taken at week 24, from a patient treated with tofacitinib. These receptors all stem from a human donor with alopecia areata. The CDR3 runs from the conserved cysteine through the conserved F or W. A D gene is named only where the DNA matches it firmly. Rows give clone size only sometimes, using once, few, many, or a class for an expanded clone.

abundance: few
j_gene: TRBJ1-2
d_gene: -
v_gene: TRBV29-1
CDR3nt: TGCAGCGTTTACGGCGACCCTTCTAACTATGGCTACACCTTC
CDR3aa: CSVYGDPSNYGYTF

abundance: -
j_gene: TRBJ2-7
d_gene: -
v_gene: TRBV18
CDR3nt: TGTGCCAGCTCACCCGAGACAGAGGCCTACGAGCAGTACTTC
CDR3aa: CASSPETEAYEQYF

abundance: few
j_gene: TRBJ2-2
d_gene: -
v_gene: TRBV30
CDR3nt: TGTGCCTGGACGTTGGACGCGAACACCGGGGAGCTGTTTTTT
CDR3aa: CAWTLDANTGELFF

abundance: few
j_gene: TRBJ2-2
d_gene: -
v_gene: TRBV7-2
CDR3nt: TGTGCCAGCAGCTTAGGCACCGGGGAGCTGTTTTTT
CDR3aa: CASSLGTGELFF

abundance: -
j_gene: TRBJ1-1
d_gene: TRBD1
v_gene: TRBV9
CDR3nt: TGTGCCAGCAGCGTGGCGACAGGGGACACTGAAGCTTTCTTT
CDR3aa: CASSVATGDTEAFF

abundance: -
j_gene: TRBJ2-7
d_gene: TRBD1
v_gene: TRBV5-1
CDR3nt: TGCGCCAGCAGCAAAGGGAGACAGGGCAACTCCTACGAGCAGTACTTC
CDR3aa: CASSKGRQGNSYEQYF

abundance: -
j_gene: TRBJ1-2
d_gene: -
v_gene: TRBV11-2
CDR3nt: TGTGCCAGCAGCGGAGTTGGGGTTTTATACGGCTACACCTTC
CDR3aa: CASSGVGVLYGYTF

abundance: many
j_gene: TRBJ2-2
d_gene: TRBD1
v_gene: TRBV6-6
CDR3nt: TGTGCCAGCAGTTACTCTCGGGACAGGAACACCGGGGAGCTGTTTTTT
CDR3aa: CASSYSRDRNTGELFF

abundance: -
j_gene: TRBJ1-1
d_gene: -
v_gene: TRBV29-1
CDR3nt: TGCAGCGTCCGAAGGGGGGAAACTGAAGCTTTCTTT
CDR3aa: CSVRRGETEAFF

abundance: many
j_gene: TRBJ2-2
d_gene: TRBD2
v_gene: TRBV13
CDR3nt: TGTGCCAGCAGCCCGCTAGGGAGGGAACCGTACACCGGGGAGCTGTTTTTT
CDR3aa: CASSPLGREPYTGELFF

abundance: few
j_gene: TRBJ2-1
d_gene: -
v_gene: TRBV27
CDR3nt: TGTGCCAGCACCCTCAGGGTGGGTTTCGATGAGCAGTTCTTC
CDR3aa: CASTLRVGFDEQFF

abundance: -
j_gene: TRBJ2-3
d_gene: TRBD2
v_gene: TRBV30
CDR3nt: TGTGCCTGGGGACGGGGGGGCCCAGATACGCAGTATTTT
CDR3aa: CAWGRGGPDTQYF

abundance: few
j_gene: TRBJ2-1
d_gene: -
v_gene: TRBV5-4
CDR3nt: TGTGCCAGCAGCTCTCGGGGCTTTTCCAATGAGCAGTTCTTC
CDR3aa: CASSSRGFSNEQFF

abundance: few
j_gene: TRBJ2-1
d_gene: -
v_gene: TRBV6-1
CDR3nt: TGTGCCAGCAGTTGGAGTAGCTCCTACAATGAGCAGTTCTTC
CDR3aa: CASSWSSSYNEQFF

abundance: -
j_gene: TRBJ1-2
d_gene: -
v_gene: TRBV4-3
CDR3nt: TGCGCCAGCAGCCAAGCCCAACGTAGTGTCTATGGCTACACCTTC
CDR3aa: CASSQAQRSVYGYTF

abundance: few
j_gene: TRBJ2-1
d_gene: -
v_gene: TRBV10-3
CDR3nt: TGTGCCATCAGTGAGCCGGGGACTGAGAGCTCCTACAATGAGCAGTTCTTC
CDR3aa: CAISEPGTESSYNEQFF

abundance: -
j_gene: TRBJ2-7
d_gene: -
v_gene: TRBV13
CDR3nt: TGTGCCAGCAGCCCCGGCTCCTCCAGTTACGAGCAGTACTTC
CDR3aa: CASSPGSSSYEQYF

abundance: -
j_gene: TRBJ1-6
d_gene: TRBD1
v_gene: TRBV27
CDR3nt: TGTGCCAGTGGACAGGGGGCAGGGTCCTATAATTCACCCCTCCACTTT
CDR3aa: CASGQGAGSYNSPLHF

abundance: few
j_gene: TRBJ2-3
d_gene: -
v_gene: TRBV29-1
CDR3nt: TGCAGCGCTACAGGCCTCACGCAGTATTTT
CDR3aa: CSATGLTQYF

abundance: -
j_gene: TRBJ2-7
d_gene: -
v_gene: TRBV27
CDR3nt: TGTGCCAGCAGTATTGGCAGTGGCTTCTACGAGCAGTACTTC
CDR3aa: CASSIGSGFYEQYF

abundance: few
j_gene: TRBJ2-4
d_gene: TRBD2
v_gene: TRBV4-1
CDR3nt: TGCGCCAGCAGCCTTCGACTAGCGGGGGCCAAAAACATTCAGTACTTC
CDR3aa: CASSLRLAGAKNIQYF

abundance: -
j_gene: TRBJ1-3
d_gene: TRBD1
v_gene: TRBV5-6
CDR3nt: TGTGCCAGCAGCACCGATGAAGGACAGGGAAGTGGAAACACCATATATTTT
CDR3aa: CASSTDEGQGSGNTIYF

abundance: few
j_gene: TRBJ2-3
d_gene: -
v_gene: TRBV6-1
CDR3nt: TGTGCCAGCAGTGAAGGGGGCACACACACAGATACGCAGTATTTT
CDR3aa: CASSEGGTHTDTQYF

abundance: -
j_gene: TRBJ2-1
d_gene: -
v_gene: TRBV27
CDR3nt: TGTGCCAGCAGCCATCCCTACAATGAGCAGTTCTTC
CDR3aa: CASSHPYNEQFF

abundance: -
j_gene: TRBJ2-1
d_gene: -
v_gene: TRBV25-1
CDR3nt: TGTGCCAGCAGTGAACCAAATGAGCAGTTCTTC
CDR3aa: CASSEPNEQFF

abundance: -
j_gene: TRBJ2-1
d_gene: TRBD2
v_gene: TRBV4-1
CDR3nt: TGCGCCAGCAGCCAAGGGACTAGCGGTACGAATGAGCAGTTCTTC
CDR3aa: CASSQGTSGTNEQFF

abundance: -
j_gene: TRBJ2-5
d_gene: -
v_gene: TRBV30
CDR3nt: TGTGCCTGGAGCGATTCCCGAGGGGGGCGAGAGACCCAGTACTTC
CDR3aa: CAWSDSRGGRETQYF

abundance: -
j_gene: TRBJ2-7
d_gene: -
v_gene: TRBV9
CDR3nt: TGTGCCAGCAGCGTAGACGACGGATCCTACGAGCAGTACTTC
CDR3aa: CASSVDDGSYEQYF

abundance: -
j_gene: TRBJ2-1
d_gene: -
v_gene: TRBV6-1
CDR3nt: TGTGCCAGCAGTGAATGGGTGGAAATTATCGATGAGCAGTTCTTC
CDR3aa: CASSEWVEIIDEQFF

abundance: -
j_gene: TRBJ1-1
d_gene: -
v_gene: TRBV2
CDR3nt: TGTGCCAGCGGAGGGGACACAAAGAACACTGAAGCTTTCTTT
CDR3aa: CASGGDTKNTEAFF

abundance: few
j_gene: TRBJ2-1
d_gene: TRBD1
v_gene: TRBV5-1
CDR3nt: TGCGCCAGCAGCTTGCAACAGGGGTCGTACAATGAGCAGTTCTTC
CDR3aa: CASSLQQGSYNEQFF

abundance: few
j_gene: TRBJ2-5
d_gene: -
v_gene: TRBV7-8
CDR3nt: TGTGCCAGCAGCTTAGGGGGGAAAGAGACCCAGTACTTC
CDR3aa: CASSLGGKETQYF

abundance: -
j_gene: TRBJ2-3
d_gene: -
v_gene: TRBV6-5
CDR3nt: TGTGCCAGCAAGGACCCGGGCAGCACAGATACGCAGTATTTT
CDR3aa: CASKDPGSTDTQYF

abundance: -
j_gene: TRBJ2-1
d_gene: TRBD2
v_gene: TRBV4-1
CDR3nt: TGCGCCAGCAGCCGCAGCGGGGGGGTCGATGAGCAGTTCTTC
CDR3aa: CASSRSGGVDEQFF

abundance: few
j_gene: TRBJ1-1
d_gene: -
v_gene: TRBV6-5
CDR3nt: TGTGCCAGCAGTTACTCGGCGCTGAACACTGAAGCTTTCTTT
CDR3aa: CASSYSALNTEAFF

abundance: -
j_gene: TRBJ1-2
d_gene: TRBD1
v_gene: TRBV11-2
CDR3nt: TGTGCCAGCAGCTCGGGACAGGGGGGCTATGGCTACACCTTC
CDR3aa: CASSSGQGGYGYTF

abundance: -
j_gene: TRBJ1-1
d_gene: TRBD1
v_gene: TRBV27
CDR3nt: TGTGCCAGCAGCCCGGGACAGAATGAAGCTTTCTTT
CDR3aa: CASSPGQNEAFF

abundance: -
j_gene: TRBJ1-5
d_gene: TRBD1
v_gene: TRBV6-1
CDR3nt: TGTGCCAGCAGCCGACAGGGCAGCAATCAGCCCCAGCATTTT
CDR3aa: CASSRQGSNQPQHF

abundance: -
j_gene: TRBJ2-7
d_gene: -
v_gene: TRBV4-1
CDR3nt: TGCGCCAGCAGTCCGTTAAGGGAGACCTCCTACGAGCAGTACTTC
CDR3aa: CASSPLRETSYEQYF

abundance: -
j_gene: TRBJ1-4
d_gene: TRBD1
v_gene: TRBV23-1
CDR3nt: TGCGCCAGCAGTCAAAATAAGGACAGGGGGCGCGGTGAAAAACTGTTTTTT
CDR3aa: CASSQNKDRGRGEKLFF

abundance: once
j_gene: TRBJ2-1
d_gene: -
v_gene: TRBV27
CDR3nt: TGTGCCAGCAGCCAATACGGGGGCTATGAGCAGTTCTTC
CDR3aa: CASSQYGGYEQFF

abundance: -
j_gene: TRBJ2-5
d_gene: -
v_gene: TRBV11-1
CDR3nt: TGTGCCAGCAGCGTCAGGGGACTCCAACAAGAGACCCAGTACTTC
CDR3aa: CASSVRGLQQETQYF

abundance: few
j_gene: TRBJ2-3
d_gene: -
v_gene: TRBV5-1
CDR3nt: TGCGCCAGCGGTTACAGTGGGAGCACAGATACGCAGTATTTT
CDR3aa: CASGYSGSTDTQYF

abundance: -
j_gene: TRBJ2-6
d_gene: -
v_gene: TRBV13
CDR3nt: TGTGCCAGCAGCCCTATCATCTCTGGGGCCAACGTCCTGACTTTC
CDR3aa: CASSPIISGANVLTF

abundance: -
j_gene: TRBJ1-1
d_gene: -
v_gene: TRBV4-1
CDR3nt: TGCGCCAGCAGCCCAAACCCTTTCTCGGACACTGAAGCTTTCTTT
CDR3aa: CASSPNPFSDTEAFF

abundance: few
j_gene: TRBJ1-1
d_gene: -
v_gene: TRBV5-1
CDR3nt: TGCGCCAGCAGCTTGACAGGGCCCACTGAAGCTTTCTTT
CDR3aa: CASSLTGPTEAFF

abundance: -
j_gene: TRBJ1-2
d_gene: -
v_gene: TRBV5-6
CDR3nt: TGTGCCAGCAGCCCCGAGGGGCACTATGGCTACACCTTC
CDR3aa: CASSPEGHYGYTF

abundance: few
j_gene: TRBJ1-1
d_gene: -
v_gene: TRBV7-9
CDR3nt: TGTGCCAGCAGCTTAGCAGGGACCCCGGGCACTGAAGCTTTCTTT
CDR3aa: CASSLAGTPGTEAFF